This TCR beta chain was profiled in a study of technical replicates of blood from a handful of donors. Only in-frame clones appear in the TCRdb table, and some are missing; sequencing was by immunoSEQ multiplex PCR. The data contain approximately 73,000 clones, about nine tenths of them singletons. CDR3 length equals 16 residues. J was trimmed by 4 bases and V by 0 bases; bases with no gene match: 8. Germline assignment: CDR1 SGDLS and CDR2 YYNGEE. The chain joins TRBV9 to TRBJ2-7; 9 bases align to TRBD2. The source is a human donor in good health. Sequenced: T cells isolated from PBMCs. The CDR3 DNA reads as TGTGCCAGCAGCGTAGACGGACTAGCGCCAGGATACGAGCAGTACTTC. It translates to CASSVDGLAPGYEQYF.